This T cell receptor (beta chain) was documented in a study of CXCR3-negative and CXCR3-positive naive CD8 T cells. 5' RACE with UMI labels generated the TRB cDNA libraries. From the 5' RACE reads, TCRdb lists one entry per CDR3 protein and no DNA. Found here are roughly 110,000 distinct CDR3 sequences; the top ten clones hold roughly 0.38%. For this clonotype: Its antigen is still unknown.

Overall study findings and caveats: More hydrophobic TRB CDR3s were found in CXCR3-positive naive cells than in CXCR3-negative naive cells.

The CDR3 consists of 13 residues. Germline CDR1 SGHRS, CDR2 YFSETQ. This TCR came from a human donor in good health. Some clones in this sample may be carry-over from other donors' samples. The chain joins TRBV5-1 to TRBJ2-7. Material for sequencing was naive CXCR3+ CD8+ T cells from blood. Subset here: CD45RO-CCR7+CD27+CD95- naive CD8+ T cells expressing CXCR3 (TNR3+). This CDR3 is CASSLEWVYEQYF.